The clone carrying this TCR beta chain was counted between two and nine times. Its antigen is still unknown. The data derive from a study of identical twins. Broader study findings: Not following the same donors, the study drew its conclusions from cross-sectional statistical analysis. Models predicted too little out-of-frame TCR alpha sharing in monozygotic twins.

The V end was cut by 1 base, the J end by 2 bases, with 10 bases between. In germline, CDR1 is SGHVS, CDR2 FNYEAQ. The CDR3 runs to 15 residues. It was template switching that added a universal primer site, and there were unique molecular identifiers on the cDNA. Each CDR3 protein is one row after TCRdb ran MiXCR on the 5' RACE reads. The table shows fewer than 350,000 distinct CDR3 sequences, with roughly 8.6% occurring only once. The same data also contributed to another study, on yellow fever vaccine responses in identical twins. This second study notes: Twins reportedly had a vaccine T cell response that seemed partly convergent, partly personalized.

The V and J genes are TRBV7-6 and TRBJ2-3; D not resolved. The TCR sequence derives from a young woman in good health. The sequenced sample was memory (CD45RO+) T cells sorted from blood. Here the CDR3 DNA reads TGTGCCAGCAGCTTAGGACCGTCAGACACAGATACGCAGTATTTT. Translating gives CASSLGPSDTDTQYF.